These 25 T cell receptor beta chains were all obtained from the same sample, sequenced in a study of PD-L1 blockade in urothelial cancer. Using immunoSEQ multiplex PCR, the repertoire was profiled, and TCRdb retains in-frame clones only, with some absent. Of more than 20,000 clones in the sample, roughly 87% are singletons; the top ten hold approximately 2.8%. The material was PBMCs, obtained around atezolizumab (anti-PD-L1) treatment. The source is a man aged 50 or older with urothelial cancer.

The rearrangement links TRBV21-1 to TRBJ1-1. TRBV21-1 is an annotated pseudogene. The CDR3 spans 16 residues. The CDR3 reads CASSNQEANLDTEAFF. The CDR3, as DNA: TGTGCCAGCAGCAACCAGGAGGCTAATTTAGACACTGAAGCTTTCTTT.

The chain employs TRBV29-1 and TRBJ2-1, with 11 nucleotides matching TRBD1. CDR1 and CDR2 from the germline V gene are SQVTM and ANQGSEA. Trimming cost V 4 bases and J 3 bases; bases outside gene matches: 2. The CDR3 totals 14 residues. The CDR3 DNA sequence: TGCAGCGTTGGTGGGACAGGGGGCTACAATGAGCAGTTCTTC. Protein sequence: CSVGGTGGYNEQFF.

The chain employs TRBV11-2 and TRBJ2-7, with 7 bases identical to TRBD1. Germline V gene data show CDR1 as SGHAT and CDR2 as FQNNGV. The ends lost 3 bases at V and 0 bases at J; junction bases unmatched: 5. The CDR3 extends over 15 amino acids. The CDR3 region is CASSFSGGSSYEQYF. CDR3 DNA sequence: TGTGCCAGCAGCTTCTCAGGGGGAAGCTCCTACGAGCAGTACTTC.

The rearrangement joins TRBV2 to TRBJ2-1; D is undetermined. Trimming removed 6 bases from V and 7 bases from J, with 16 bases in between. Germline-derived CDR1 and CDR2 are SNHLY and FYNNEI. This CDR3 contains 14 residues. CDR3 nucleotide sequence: TGTGCCAGCAGGGATCTTCCTCGGGTGAATGAGCAGTTCTTC. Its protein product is CASRDLPRVNEQFF. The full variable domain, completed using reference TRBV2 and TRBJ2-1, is EPEVTQTPSHQVTQMGQEVILRCVPISNHLYFYWYRQILGQKVEFLVSFYNNEISEKSEIFDDQFSVERPDGSNFTLKIRSTKLEDSAMYFCASRDLPRVNEQFFGPGTRLTVL.

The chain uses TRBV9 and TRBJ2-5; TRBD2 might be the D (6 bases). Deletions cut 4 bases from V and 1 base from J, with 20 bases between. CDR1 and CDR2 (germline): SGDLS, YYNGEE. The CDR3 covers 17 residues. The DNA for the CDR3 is TGTGCCAGCAGCACTCCCGAGGGAGGCCAACTCCAAGAGACCCAGTACTTC. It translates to CASSTPEGGQLQETQYF. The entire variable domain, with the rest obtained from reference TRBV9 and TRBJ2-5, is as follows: DSGVTQTPKHLITATGQRVTLRCSPRSGDLSVYWYQQSLDQGLQFLIQYYNGEERAKGNILERFSAQQFPDLHSELNLSSLELGDSALYFCASSTPEGGQLQETQYFGPGTRLLVL.

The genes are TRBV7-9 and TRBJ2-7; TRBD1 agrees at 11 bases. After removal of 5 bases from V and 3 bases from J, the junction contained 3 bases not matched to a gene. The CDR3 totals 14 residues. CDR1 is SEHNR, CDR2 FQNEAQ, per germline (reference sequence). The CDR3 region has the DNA TGTGCCAGCAGCGCCGGGACAGGGGGCTACGAGCAGTACTTC. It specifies CASSAGTGGYEQYF.

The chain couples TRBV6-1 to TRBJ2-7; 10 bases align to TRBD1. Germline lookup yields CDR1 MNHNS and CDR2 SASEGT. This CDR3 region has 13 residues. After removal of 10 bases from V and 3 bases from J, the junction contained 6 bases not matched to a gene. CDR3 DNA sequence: TGTGCCACCGGACAGGGGGTAAGCTACGAGCAGTACTTC. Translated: CATGQGVSYEQYF.

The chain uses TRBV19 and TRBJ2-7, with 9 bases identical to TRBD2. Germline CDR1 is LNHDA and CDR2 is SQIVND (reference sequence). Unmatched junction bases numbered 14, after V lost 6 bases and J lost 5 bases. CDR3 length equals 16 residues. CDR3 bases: TGTGCCAGTAGCCCTCCTCCGGGACTAGCTTCCCACGAGCAGTACTTC. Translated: CASSPPPGLASHEQYF.

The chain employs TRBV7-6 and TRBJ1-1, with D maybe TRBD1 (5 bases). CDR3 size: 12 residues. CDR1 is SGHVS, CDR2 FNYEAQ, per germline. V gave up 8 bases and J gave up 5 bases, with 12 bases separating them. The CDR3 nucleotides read TGTGCCAGCGGAGGGGACGGAACTGAAGCTTTCTTT. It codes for CASGGDGTEAFF.

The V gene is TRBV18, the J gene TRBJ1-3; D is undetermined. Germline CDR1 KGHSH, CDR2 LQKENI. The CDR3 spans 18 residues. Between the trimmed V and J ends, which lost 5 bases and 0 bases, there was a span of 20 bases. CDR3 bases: TGTGCCAGCTCATTAGCCGCCGGGTCCCTGAGCTCTGGAAACACCATATATTTT. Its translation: CASSLAAGSLSSGNTIYF. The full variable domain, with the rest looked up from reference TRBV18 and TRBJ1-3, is NAGVMQNPRHLVRRRGQEARLRCSPMKGHSHVYWYRQLPEEGLKFMVYLQKENIIDESGMPKERFSAEFPKEGPSILRIQQVVRGDSAAYFCASSLAAGSLSSGNTIYFGEGSWLTVV.

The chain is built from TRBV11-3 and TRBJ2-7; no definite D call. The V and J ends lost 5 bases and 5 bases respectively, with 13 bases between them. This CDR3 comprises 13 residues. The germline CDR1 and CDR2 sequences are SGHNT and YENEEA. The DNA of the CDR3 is TGTGCCAGCAGCCCCACGACTTCCCACGAGCAGTACTTC. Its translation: CASSPTTSHEQYF.

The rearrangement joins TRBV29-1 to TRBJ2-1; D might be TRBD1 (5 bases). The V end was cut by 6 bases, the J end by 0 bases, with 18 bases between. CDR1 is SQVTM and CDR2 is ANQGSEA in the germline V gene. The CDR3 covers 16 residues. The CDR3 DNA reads TGCAGCGTGCGTACCCAGGGATCTAGCTCCTACAATGAGCAGTTCTTC. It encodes CSVRTQGSSSYNEQFF.

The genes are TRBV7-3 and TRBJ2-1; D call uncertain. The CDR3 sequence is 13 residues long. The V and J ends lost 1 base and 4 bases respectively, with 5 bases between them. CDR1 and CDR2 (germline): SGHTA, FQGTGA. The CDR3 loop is CASSLSDYNEQFF. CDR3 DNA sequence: TGTGCCAGCAGCTTAAGCGATTACAATGAGCAGTTCTTC.

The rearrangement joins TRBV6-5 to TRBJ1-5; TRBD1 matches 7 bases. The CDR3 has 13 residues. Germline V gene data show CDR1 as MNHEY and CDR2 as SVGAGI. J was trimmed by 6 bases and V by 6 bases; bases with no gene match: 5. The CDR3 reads CASSNDRVQPQHF. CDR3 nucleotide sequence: TGTGCCAGCAGCAATGACAGGGTTCAGCCCCAGCATTTT.

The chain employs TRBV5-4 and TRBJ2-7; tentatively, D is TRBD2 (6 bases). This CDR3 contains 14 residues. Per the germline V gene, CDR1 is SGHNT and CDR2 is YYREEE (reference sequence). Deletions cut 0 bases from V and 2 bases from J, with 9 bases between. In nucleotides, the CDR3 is TGTGCCAGCAGCTTGGGTGGCGGGACCTACGAGCAGTACTTC. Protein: CASSLGGGTYEQYF.

The CDR3 sequence is CASSRLDSYSPLHF. CDR3 nucleotide sequence: TGTGCCAGCAGCCGTCTCGACAGCTATTCACCCCTCCACTTT. The chain uses TRBV11-2 and TRBJ1-6, with D possibly being TRBD1 (5 bases). Germline loops: CDR1 SGHAT, CDR2 FQNNGV. V lost 5 bases and J 8 bases, leaving 13 bases between the germline ends. The CDR3 is made up of 14 amino acids. Full variable domain (remainder filled in from reference TRBV11-2 and TRBJ1-6): EAGVAQSPRYKIIEKRQSVAFWCNPISGHATLYWYQQILGQGPKLLIQFQNNGVVDDSQLPKDRFSAERLKGVDSTLKIQPAKLEDSAVYLCASSRLDSYSPLHFGNGTRLTVT.

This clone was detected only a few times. In nucleotides, the CDR3 is TGTGCCAGCCCCCCAACCGGGGGGGGTAGAACTGAAGCTTTCTTT. This codes for CASPPTGGGRTEAFF. V gene TRBV2 combines with J gene TRBJ1-1, with D possibly TRBD1 on 5 matching bases. CDR3 size: 15 residues. The ends were cut back, 8 bases at V and 5 bases at J, with 21 bases in the middle. Germline V lookup: CDR1 SNHLY, CDR2 FYNNEI.

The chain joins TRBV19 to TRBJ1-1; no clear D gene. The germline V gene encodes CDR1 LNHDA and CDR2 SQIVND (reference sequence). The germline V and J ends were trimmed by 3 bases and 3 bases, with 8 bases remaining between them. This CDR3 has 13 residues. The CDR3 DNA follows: TGTGCCAGTAGTATGAAGGGAGACACTGAAGCTTTCTTT. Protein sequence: CASSMKGDTEAFF.

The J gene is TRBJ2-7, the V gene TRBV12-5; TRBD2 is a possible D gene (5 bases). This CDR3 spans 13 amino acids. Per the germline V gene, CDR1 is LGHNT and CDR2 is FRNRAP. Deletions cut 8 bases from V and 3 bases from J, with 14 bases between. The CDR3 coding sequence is TGTGCTAGTAGGGCGGGCAGGATCTACGAGCAGTACTTC. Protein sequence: CASRAGRIYEQYF. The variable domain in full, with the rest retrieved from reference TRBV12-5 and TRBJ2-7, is DARVTQTPRHKVTEMGQEVTMRCQPILGHNTVFWYRQTMMQGLELLAYFRNRAPLDDSGMPKDRFSAEMPDATLATLKIQPSEPRDSAVYFCASRAGRIYEQYFGPGTRLTVT.

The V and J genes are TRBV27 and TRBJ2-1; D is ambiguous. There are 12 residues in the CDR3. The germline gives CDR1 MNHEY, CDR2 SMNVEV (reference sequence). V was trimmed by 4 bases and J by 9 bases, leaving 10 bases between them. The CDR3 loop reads CASSSRFGEQFF. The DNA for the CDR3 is TGTGCCAGCAGTTCCCGTTTCGGTGAGCAGTTCTTC.

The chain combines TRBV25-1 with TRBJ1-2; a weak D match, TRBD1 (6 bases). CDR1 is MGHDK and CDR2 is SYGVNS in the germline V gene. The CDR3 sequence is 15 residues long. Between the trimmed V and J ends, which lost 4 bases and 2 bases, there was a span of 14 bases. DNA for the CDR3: TGTGCCAGCAGTGGTCAACGCAGGGGAAACTATGGCTACACCTTC. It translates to CASSGQRRGNYGYTF.

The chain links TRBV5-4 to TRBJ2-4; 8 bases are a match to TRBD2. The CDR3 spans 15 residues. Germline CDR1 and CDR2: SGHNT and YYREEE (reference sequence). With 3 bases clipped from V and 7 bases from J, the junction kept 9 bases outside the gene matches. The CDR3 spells CASSSPGLGANIQYF. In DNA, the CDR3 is TGTGCCAGCAGCTCCCCGGGACTAGGGGCCAACATTCAGTACTTC. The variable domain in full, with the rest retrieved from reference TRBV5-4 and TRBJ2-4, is ETGVTQSPTHLIKTRGQQVTLRCSSQSGHNTVSWYQQALGQGPQFIFQYYREEENGRGNFPPRFSGLQFPNYSSELNVNALELDDSALYLCASSSPGLGANIQYFGAGTRLSVL.

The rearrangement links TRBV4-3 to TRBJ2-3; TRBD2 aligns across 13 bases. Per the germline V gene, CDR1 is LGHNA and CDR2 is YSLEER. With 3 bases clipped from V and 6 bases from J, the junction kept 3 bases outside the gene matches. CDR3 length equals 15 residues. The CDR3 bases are TGCGCCAGCAGCCACGGACTAGCGGGAGCCGATACGCAGTATTTT. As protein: CASSHGLAGADTQYF.

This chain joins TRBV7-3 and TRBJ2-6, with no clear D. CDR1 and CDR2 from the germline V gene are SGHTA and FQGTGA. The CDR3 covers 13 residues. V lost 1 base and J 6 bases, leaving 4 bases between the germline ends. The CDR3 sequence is CASSLSQANVLTF. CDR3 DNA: TGTGCCAGCAGCTTAAGTCAGGCCAACGTCCTGACTTTC.

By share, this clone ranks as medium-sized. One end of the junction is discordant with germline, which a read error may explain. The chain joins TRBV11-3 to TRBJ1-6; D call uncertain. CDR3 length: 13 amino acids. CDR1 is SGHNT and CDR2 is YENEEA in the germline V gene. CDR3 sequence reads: CASSLSGNSPLHF. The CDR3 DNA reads TGTGCCAGCAGCTTAAGCGGTAATTCGCCCCTCCACTTT. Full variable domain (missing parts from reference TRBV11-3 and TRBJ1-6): EAGVVQSPRYKIIEKKQPVAFWCNPISGHNTLYWYLQNLGQGPELLIRYENEEAVDDSQLPKDRFSAERLKGVDSTLKIQPAELGDSAVYLCASSLSGNSPLHFGNGTRLTVT.